A single sample gave rise to the 25 T cell receptor beta chains below, sequenced in a study of CD8+ T cells in alopecia areata. RNA was isolated and reverse transcribed to cDNA, the sequencing template. TCRdb's table, derived via immunoSEQ multiplex PCR, lists solely in-frame clones and lacks some. The data hold 150,000 or so clones, with about 90% observed a single time. The source material was CD8+ T cells sorted from blood, sampled at week 0. Source of these receptors: a human donor with alopecia areata.

This rearrangement joins TRBV29-1 to TRBJ1-2; TRBD1 might be the D (5 bases). Trimming took off 6 bases at V and 4 bases at J, with 21 bases between the two ends. CDR1 SQVTM and CDR2 ANQGSEA come from the germline V gene. This CDR3 is built from 15 residues. CDR3 protein: CSVERPGGEAYGYTF. CDR3 coding DNA: TGCAGCGTCGAACGACCGGGAGGGGAGGCCTATGGCTACACCTTC.

This clone has just one count. The chain carries TRBV11-2 and TRBJ2-7; D perhaps matches TRBD2 (5 bases). Germline CDR1 and CDR2: SGHAT and FQNNGV. The CDR3 is 11 amino acids. V lost 5 bases, J lost 7 bases, and 9 bases lay in between. CDR3 bases: TGTGCCAGCAGCGCAAGCGGTGAGCAGTACTTC. This gives the protein CASSASGEQYF. Full variable domain (remainder filled in from reference TRBV11-2 and TRBJ2-7): EAGVAQSPRYKIIEKRQSVAFWCNPISGHATLYWYQQILGQGPKLLIQFQNNGVVDDSQLPKDRFSAERLKGVDSTLKIQPAKLEDSAVYLCASSASGEQYFGPGTRLTVT.

The chain recombines TRBV28 with TRBJ1-5; D not certain. The V end lost 2 bases, the J end lost 6 bases, and 14 bases lay between the germline ends. The CDR3 sequence is 15 residues long. The germline gives CDR1 MDHEN, CDR2 SYDVKM. The CDR3: CASSLGAPGFQPQHF. CDR3 sequence (DNA): TGTGCCAGCAGTTTAGGCGCCCCCGGGTTTCAGCCCCAGCATTTT.

This rearrangement joins TRBV29-1 to TRBJ1-2, with D possibly TRBD1 on 6 matching bases. The CDR3 is made up of 15 amino acids. CDR1 SQVTM and CDR2 ANQGSEA come from the germline V gene. With 6 bases removed from V and 0 bases from J, the gap between germline ends came to 17 bases. CDR3 DNA: TGCAGCGTGGTCTTCGGACAGCCGGCTAACTATGGCTACACCTTC. Translation gives CSVVFGQPANYGYTF.

V and J are TRBV7-8 and TRBJ1-1; D remains unclear. Germline V lookup: CDR1 SGHVS, CDR2 FQNEAQ. V lost 3 bases and J lost 0, with 11 bases in between. This CDR3 has 15 residues. The CDR3 region has the DNA TGTGCCAGCAGCTTGCAAGGGCCGATGAACACTGAAGCTTTCTTT. The encoded protein is CASSLQGPMNTEAFF.

The rearrangement uses TRBV29-1 and TRBJ2-1; 8 positions match TRBD2. After removal of 8 bases from V and 3 bases from J, the junction contained 9 bases not matched to a gene. The CDR3 covers 14 residues. The germline V gene has CDR1 SQVTM and CDR2 ANQGSEA. This CDR3 reads CSFGVAGGYNEQFF. Written as DNA, the CDR3 is TGCAGCTTCGGCGTGGCGGGAGGCTACAATGAGCAGTTCTTC.

The chain recombines TRBV2 with TRBJ2-7; TRBD2 matches at 10 bases. CDR1 and CDR2 (germline): SNHLY, FYNNEI. The CDR3 is 13 amino acids. The junction had 6 bases not matched to a gene; V was cut back by 8 bases and J by 5 bases. The CDR3 nucleotides are TGTGCCAGCCCAGGGACTAGCGATGACGAGCAGTACTTC. The encoded protein is CASPGTSDDEQYF.

This chain links TRBV11-2 with TRBJ2-3, with 7 bases fitting TRBD2. V was pared by 7 bases and J by 5 bases, with 15 bases of the junction left unmatched. The CDR3 has 16 amino acids. The germline V gene has CDR1 SGHAT and CDR2 FQNNGV. This CDR3 is CASKDKRGTPGDTQYF. CDR3 nucleotides: TGTGCCAGCAAAGATAAGCGGGGCACTCCCGGAGATACGCAGTATTTT.

This clone was recorded only once. This chain joins TRBV12-5 and TRBJ1-4; 7 bases are a match to TRBD1. The J segment lost 7 bases and the V segment lost 7 bases, leaving 12 bases of the junction unmatched. CDR3 size: 15 residues. Germline values: CDR1 LGHNT, CDR2 FRNRAP. In nucleotides, the CDR3 is TGTGCTAGTGCTCTTTCATCCCAGGGGGGTGAAAAACTGTTTTTT. Protein: CASALSSQGGEKLFF.

The DNA of the CDR3 is TGTGCCAGCAGCGGGGGGGCTACAACAGATACGCAGTATTTT. The encoded protein is CASSGGATTDTQYF. V and J are TRBV7-9 and TRBJ2-3, with D perhaps TRBD2 (7 bases). Trimming removed 5 bases from V and 3 bases from J, with 12 bases in between. The germline CDR1 and CDR2 sequences are SEHNR and FQNEAQ (reference sequence). This CDR3 is 14 amino acids long.

This chain joins TRBV23-1 and TRBJ2-2; 7 nucleotides match TRBD2. TRBV23-1 is an ORF; its function is uncertain. Trimming cost V 5 bases and J 3 bases; bases outside gene matches: 6. This CDR3 comprises 15 residues. This CDR3 is CASSTGGRDTGELFF. The CDR3, as DNA: TGCGCCAGCAGTACGGGCGGGAGAGACACCGGGGAGCTGTTTTTT.

The CDR3 reads CSVIGQGDGYTF. The CDR3 coding sequence is TGCAGCGTCATTGGACAGGGGGATGGCTACACCTTC. The chain carries TRBV29-1 and TRBJ1-2; 10 bases agree with TRBD1. The V segment lost 6 bases and the J segment 6 bases; nucleotides outside the gene matches: 4. The CDR3 sequence is 12 residues long. From germline, CDR1 is SQVTM and CDR2 ANQGSEA.

The chain has TRBV7-8 and TRBJ2-1, with 7 bases that match TRBD2. This CDR3 comprises 18 residues. Germline values: CDR1 SGHVS, CDR2 FQNEAQ. Trimming at V came to 4 bases and at J to 1 base, leaving 13 bases not matched to a gene. The CDR3 DNA reads TGTGCCAGCAGCTCCACAGTTGAAGGGACTACGTCCTACAATGAGCAGTTCTTC. It is translated as CASSSTVEGTTSYNEQFF.

This clone was picked up one time. The chain employs TRBV6-5 and TRBJ1-1, with 9 bases lining up with TRBD1. The length of the CDR3 is 15 residues. The germline gives CDR1 MNHEY, CDR2 SVGAGI. Trimming took 0 bases from V and 4 from J; bases not matched to a gene: 3. The CDR3 DNA is TGTGCCAGCAGTTACTCACAGGGGGCGGTCACTGAAGCTTTCTTT. Its protein product is CASSYSQGAVTEAFF.

The chain couples TRBV14 to TRBJ2-1; D gene uncertain. The germline CDR1 and CDR2 sequences are SGHDN and FVKESK. Trimming pared 1 base from V and 0 bases from J, leaving 4 bases between. The CDR3 length is 14 residues. The CDR3, as DNA: TGTGCCAGCAGCCAAGGGTTCTCCTACAATGAGCAGTTCTTC. Residues: CASSQGFSYNEQFF.

The chain has TRBV2 and TRBJ2-7; 10 positions match TRBD1. V gave up 6 bases and J gave up 3 bases; unmatched junction bases: 5. CDR3 size: 14 residues. The germline gives CDR1 SNHLY, CDR2 FYNNEI. The CDR3 region is CASRQGQGFYEQYF. CDR3 nucleotides: TGTGCCAGCAGGCAGGGACAGGGGTTCTACGAGCAGTACTTC.

The V and J genes are TRBV7-9 and TRBJ2-7; TRBD2 matches 8 bases. V lost 4 bases to trimming and J lost 2 bases; unmatched junction nucleotides: 10. CDR1 is SEHNR and CDR2 is FQNEAQ in the germline V gene (reference sequence). CDR3 length: 16 amino acids. CDR3 coding DNA: TGTGCCAGCAGCTCCGTACTAGCGGCCAGGACCTACGAGCAGTACTTC. It encodes CASSSVLAARTYEQYF.

This clone has just one count. As DNA, the CDR3 is TGTGCCTGGAGTGTACAGAACGGCTACGAGCAGTACTTC. Protein: CAWSVQNGYEQYF. This chain joins TRBV30 and TRBJ2-5; D unclear. TRBJ2-7 explains the end of the DNA better; the J call may be wrong. This CDR3 spans 13 amino acids. CDR1 is GTSNPN and CDR2 is SVGIG in the germline V gene (reference sequence).

The chain carries TRBV27 and TRBJ2-3; D perhaps matches TRBD2 (6 bases). Looked up from germline, CDR1 is MNHEY and CDR2 is SMNVEV (reference sequence). This CDR3 has 15 amino acids. The V and J ends lost 0 bases and 5 bases respectively, with 12 bases between them. CDR3 bases: TGTGCCAGCAGTTTATCCCGCTGGGGAGGAGATACGCAGTATTTT. As protein: CASSLSRWGGDTQYF.

The chain links TRBV10-3 to TRBJ2-2; TRBD1 might be the D (5 bases). Germline V CDR1 and CDR2: ENHRY, SYGVKD. The CDR3 consists of 14 residues. Between the trimmed V and J ends, which lost 10 bases and 6 bases, there was a span of 18 bases. The CDR3 DNA reads as TGTGCCAGCACCCTACACAGGTTTCCCGGGGAGCTGTTTTTT. This codes for CASTLHRFPGELFF.

This chain links TRBV19 with TRBJ2-7; the D gene is possibly TRBD1 (6 bases). Trimming stripped 4 bases from V and 7 bases from J, with 17 bases between. This CDR3 has 14 residues. From germline, CDR1 is LNHDA and CDR2 SQIVND (reference sequence). CDR3 protein: CASSSRDTPREQYF. The DNA of the CDR3 is TGTGCCAGTAGTAGCCGGGACACCCCGAGGGAGCAGTACTTC.

The rearrangement links TRBV28 to TRBJ2-2; no reliable D call. The CDR3 sequence is 15 residues long. With 1 base removed from V and 3 bases from J, the gap between germline ends came to 9 bases. Per germline, CDR1 MDHEN and CDR2 SYDVKM. The CDR3 sequence: CASSLSRVDTGELFF. CDR3 bases: TGTGCCAGCAGTTTATCCAGAGTGGACACCGGGGAGCTGTTTTTT.

The chain employs TRBV2 and TRBJ1-2; D gene uncertain. Germline CDR1 and CDR2: SNHLY and FYNNEI. The V end lost 7 bases, the J end lost 5 bases, and 11 bases lay between the germline ends. There are 12 residues in the CDR3. The CDR3 nucleotides are TGTGCCAGCAACGGTGGCTCGTATGGCTACACCTTC. This codes for CASNGGSYGYTF.

With respect to this clone: The same CDR3 also results from other DNA sequences found in this sample. The rearrangement joins TRBV27 to TRBJ2-3; 7 bases map to TRBD1. V was clipped by 0 bases and J by 6 bases; unmatched bases: 6. Germline lookup yields CDR1 MNHEY and CDR2 SMNVEV (reference sequence). The CDR3 has 15 residues. DNA for the CDR3: TGTGCCAGCAGTTTATCAAGGCCACAGGGGGATACGCAGTATTTT. This translates into CASSLSRPQGDTQYF.

V is TRBV19 and J is TRBJ2-3; D ambiguous. This CDR3 contains 16 residues. V was trimmed by 0 bases and J by 2 bases, leaving 12 bases between them. Germline CDR1 and CDR2: LNHDA and SQIVND (reference sequence). The CDR3 is CASSIELFRPTDTQYF. CDR3 in DNA: TGTGCCAGTAGTATAGAGTTGTTCCGGCCCACAGATACGCAGTATTTT.